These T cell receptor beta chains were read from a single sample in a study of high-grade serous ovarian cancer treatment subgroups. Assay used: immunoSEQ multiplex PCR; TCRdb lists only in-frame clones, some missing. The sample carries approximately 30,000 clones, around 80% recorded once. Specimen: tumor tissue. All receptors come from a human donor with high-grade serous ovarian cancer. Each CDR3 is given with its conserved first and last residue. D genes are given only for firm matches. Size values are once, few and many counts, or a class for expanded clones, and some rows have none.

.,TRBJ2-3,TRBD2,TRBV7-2,TGTGCCAGCAGCTTACTTCCTAGCGGAAGCACAGATACGCAGTATTTT,CASSLLPSGSTDTQYF
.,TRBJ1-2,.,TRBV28,TGTGCCAGCAGCCTTCCTACCGTAACAGGTGTACATGGCTACACCTTC,CASSLPTVTGVHGYTF
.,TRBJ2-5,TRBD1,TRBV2,TGTGCCAGCAGTGGACCCTGGACAGGGAAAGAGACCCAGTACTTC,CASSGPWTGKETQYF
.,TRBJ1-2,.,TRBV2,TGTGCCAGCAGGGGGACCGGAGCTAACTATGGCTACACCTTC,CASRGTGANYGYTF
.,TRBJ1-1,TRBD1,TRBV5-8,TGTGCCAGCACTAGAAGGGGGCTCGGGGGGGAAGCTTTCTTT,CASTRRGLGGEAFF
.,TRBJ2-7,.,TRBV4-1,TGCGCCAGCAGCCAAGATGCCCAGGAGAACTACGAGCAGTACTTC,CASSQDAQENYEQYF
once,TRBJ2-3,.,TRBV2,TGTGCCAGCAGTGAAGTGGTCTACACAGATACGCAGTATTTT,CASSEVVYTDTQYF
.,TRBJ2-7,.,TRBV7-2,TGTGCCAGCAGCTTAGCACACACGGTTTACGAGCAGTACTTC,CASSLAHTVYEQYF
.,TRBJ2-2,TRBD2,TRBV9,TGTGCCAGCAGCGTAGGACTAGCGTGGGCCGGGGAGCTGTTTTTT,CASSVGLAWAGELFF
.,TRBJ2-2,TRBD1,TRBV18,TGTGCCAGCTCACCAAGTCAGGGGGCATTTAGACAGAACACCGGGGAGCTGTTTTTT,CASSPSQGAFRQNTGELFF
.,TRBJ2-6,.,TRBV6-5,TGTGCCAGCAGCCCCCCTGGGGCCAACGTCCTGACTTTC,CASSPPGANVLTF
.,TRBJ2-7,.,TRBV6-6,TGTGCCAGCATGCAGGGGCAGGGGAGTTCTTACGAGCAGTACTTC,CASMQGQGSSYEQYF
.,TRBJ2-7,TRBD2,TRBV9,TGTGCCAGCAGCCCAGGACTAGCGGACTACGAGCAGTACTTC,CASSPGLADYEQYF
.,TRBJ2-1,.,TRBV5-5,TGTGCCAGCACCAAGTCGACCCTCACGGCCAATGAGCAGTTCTTC,CASTKSTLTANEQFF
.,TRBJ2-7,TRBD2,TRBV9,TGTGCCAGCAGCGTAGGCGGGAGCTACGAGCAGTACTTC,CASSVGGSYEQYF
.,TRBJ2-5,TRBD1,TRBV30,TGTGCCTGGAGACCTGGACAGGGCCACCAAGAGACCCAGTACTTC,CAWRPGQGHQETQYF